This T cell receptor (gamma chain) is drawn from a study of γδ T cells in repeated Plasmodium falciparum infection. Germline V gene data show CDR1 as EGSNGY and CDR2 as YDSYNSKV. The CDR3 contains 14 residues. V lost 0 bases to trimming and J lost 5 bases; unmatched junction nucleotides: 3. At least ten counts were recorded for this clone. Vgamma9/Vdelta2+ and Vdelta2-negative gammadelta T cells were flow-sorted from PBMC for bulk sequencing. TCRdb reran clone calling via CATT on the multiplex PCR reads. This table holds approximately 30,000 gamma-chain clones, over 1.3% found once. This chain links TRGV2 with TRGJP2. The sample comprised gamma-delta T cells from blood. This TCR was recovered from a pool of human donors (malaria-infected and uninfected, not separated). CDR3 protein: CATWDGLSDWIKTF. CDR3 sequence (DNA): TGTGCCACCTGGGACGGGCTCAGTGATTGGATCAAGACGTTT.